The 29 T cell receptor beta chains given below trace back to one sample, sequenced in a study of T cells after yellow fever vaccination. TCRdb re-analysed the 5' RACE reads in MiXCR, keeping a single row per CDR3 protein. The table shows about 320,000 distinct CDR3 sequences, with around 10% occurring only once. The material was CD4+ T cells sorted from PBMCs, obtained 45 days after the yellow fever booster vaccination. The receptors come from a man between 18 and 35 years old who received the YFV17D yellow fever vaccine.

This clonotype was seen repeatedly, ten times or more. The CDR3 is CASSIQPGQGHYGYTF. CDR3 nucleotides: TGTGCCAGCAGCATACAACCAGGGCAGGGCCACTATGGCTACACCTTC. V gene TRBV7-2 combines with J gene TRBJ1-2, with a tentative D call TRBD1 (5 bases). Trimming removed 5 bases at V and 3 bases at J, with 19 bases between. The CDR3 is 16 residues long. Germline values: CDR1 SGHTA, CDR2 FQGNSA.

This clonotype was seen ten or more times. The CDR3 reads CASSLYREGTQYF. CDR3 in DNA: TGTGCCAGCAGCCTCTACCGGGAGGGTACGCAGTATTTT. The V call is TRBV5-5, the J call TRBJ2-3; 8 nucleotides match TRBD2. Unmatched junction bases numbered 6, after V lost 4 bases and J lost 8 bases. The CDR3 totals 13 residues. Germline values: CDR1 SGHKS, CDR2 YYEKEE (reference sequence).

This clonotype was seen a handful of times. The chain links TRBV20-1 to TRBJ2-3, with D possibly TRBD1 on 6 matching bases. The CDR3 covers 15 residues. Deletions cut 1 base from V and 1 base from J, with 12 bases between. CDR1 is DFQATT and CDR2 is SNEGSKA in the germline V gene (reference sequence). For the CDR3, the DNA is TGCAGTGCTAGAGTGGGGGCGCATGGCACAGATACGCAGTATTTT. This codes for CSARVGAHGTDTQYF.

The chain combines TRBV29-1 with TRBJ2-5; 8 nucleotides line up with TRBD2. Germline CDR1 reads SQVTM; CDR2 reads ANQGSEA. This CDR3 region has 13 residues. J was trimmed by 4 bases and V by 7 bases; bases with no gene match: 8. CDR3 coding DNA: TGCAGCGCGATAGCGGGGCTCGTAGAGACCCAGTACTTC. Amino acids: CSAIAGLVETQYF.

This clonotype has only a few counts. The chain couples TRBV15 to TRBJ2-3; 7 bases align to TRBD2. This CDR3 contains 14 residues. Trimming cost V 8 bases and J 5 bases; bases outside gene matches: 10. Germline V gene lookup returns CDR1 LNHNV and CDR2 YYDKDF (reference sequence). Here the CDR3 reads CATGLGDVLDTQYF. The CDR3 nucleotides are TGTGCCACCGGACTAGGGGATGTGCTAGATACGCAGTATTTT.

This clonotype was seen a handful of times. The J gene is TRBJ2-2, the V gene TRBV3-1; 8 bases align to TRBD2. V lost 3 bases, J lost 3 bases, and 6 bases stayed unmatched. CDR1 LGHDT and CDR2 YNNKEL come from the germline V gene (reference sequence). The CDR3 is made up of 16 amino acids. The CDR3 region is CASSHFGGGYTGELFF. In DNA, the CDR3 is TGTGCCAGCAGCCACTTCGGCGGGGGGTACACCGGGGAGCTGTTTTTT.

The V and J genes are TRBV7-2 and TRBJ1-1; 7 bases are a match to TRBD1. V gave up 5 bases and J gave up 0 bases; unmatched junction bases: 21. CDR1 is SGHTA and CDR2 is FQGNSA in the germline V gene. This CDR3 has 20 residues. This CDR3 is CASSPRPYRGRKGMNTEAFF. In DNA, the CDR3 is TGTGCCAGCAGCCCAAGGCCTTACAGGGGACGGAAGGGGATGAACACTGAAGCTTTCTTT.

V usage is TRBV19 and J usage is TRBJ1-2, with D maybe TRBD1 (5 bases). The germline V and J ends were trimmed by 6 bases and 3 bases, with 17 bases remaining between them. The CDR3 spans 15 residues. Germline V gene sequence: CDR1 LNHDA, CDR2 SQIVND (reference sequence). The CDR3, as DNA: TGTGCCAGTAGGGAAACTGAGGGGATATACTATGGCTACACCTTC. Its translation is CASRETEGIYYGYTF.

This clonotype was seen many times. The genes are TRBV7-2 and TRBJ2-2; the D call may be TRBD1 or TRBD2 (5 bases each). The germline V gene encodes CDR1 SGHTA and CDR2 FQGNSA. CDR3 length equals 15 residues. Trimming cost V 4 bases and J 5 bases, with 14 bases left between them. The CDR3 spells CASSSPRQRTGELFF. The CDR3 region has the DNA TGTGCCAGCAGCTCCCCCCGACAGCGGACCGGGGAGCTGTTTTTT.

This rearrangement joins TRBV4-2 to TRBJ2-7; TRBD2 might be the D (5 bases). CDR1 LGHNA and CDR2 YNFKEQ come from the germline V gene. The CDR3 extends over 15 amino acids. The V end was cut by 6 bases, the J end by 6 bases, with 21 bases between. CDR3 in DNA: TGTGCCAGCAGTCCCACGGGGAGAGGCAGCGCCGAGCAGTACTTC. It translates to CASSPTGRGSAEQYF.

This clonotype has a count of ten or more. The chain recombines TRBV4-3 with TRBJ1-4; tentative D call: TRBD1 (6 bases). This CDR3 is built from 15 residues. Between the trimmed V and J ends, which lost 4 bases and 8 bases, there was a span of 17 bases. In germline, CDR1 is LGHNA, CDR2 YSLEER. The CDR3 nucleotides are TGCGCCAGCAGCCGTCAGGGGCCGGGGGACGAAAAACTGTTTTTT. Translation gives CASSRQGPGDEKLFF.

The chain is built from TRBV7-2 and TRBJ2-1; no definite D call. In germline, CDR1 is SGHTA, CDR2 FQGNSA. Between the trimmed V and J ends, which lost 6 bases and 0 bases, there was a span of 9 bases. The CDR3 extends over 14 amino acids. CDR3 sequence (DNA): TGTGCCAGCAGATCAATTAGCTCCTACAATGAGCAGTTCTTC. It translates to CASRSISSYNEQFF.

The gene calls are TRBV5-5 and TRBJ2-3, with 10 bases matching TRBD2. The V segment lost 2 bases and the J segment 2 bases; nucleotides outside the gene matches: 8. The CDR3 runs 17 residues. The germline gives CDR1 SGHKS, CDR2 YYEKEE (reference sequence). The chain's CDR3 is CASSFSGGATNTDTQYF. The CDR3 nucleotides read TGTGCCAGCAGCTTCAGCGGGGGGGCGACAAACACAGATACGCAGTATTTT.

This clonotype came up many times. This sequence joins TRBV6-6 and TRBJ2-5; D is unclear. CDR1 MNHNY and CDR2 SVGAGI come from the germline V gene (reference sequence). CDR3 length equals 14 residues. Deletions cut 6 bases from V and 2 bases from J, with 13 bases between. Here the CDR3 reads CASSLFGQQETQYF. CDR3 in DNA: TGTGCCAGCAGCCTCTTCGGGCAGCAAGAGACCCAGTACTTC.

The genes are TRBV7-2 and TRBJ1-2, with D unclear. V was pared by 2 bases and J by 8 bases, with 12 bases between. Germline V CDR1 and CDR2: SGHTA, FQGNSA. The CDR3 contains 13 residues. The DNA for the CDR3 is TGTGCCAGCAGCTTACCGGACTCCGGGGGCTACACCTTC. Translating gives CASSLPDSGGYTF. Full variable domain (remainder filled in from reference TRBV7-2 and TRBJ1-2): GAGVSQSPSNKVTEKGKDVELRCDPISGHTALYWYRQSLGQGLEFLIYFQGNSAPDKSGLPSDRFSAERTGGSVSTLTIQRTQQEDSAVYLCASSLPDSGGYTFGSGTRLTVV.

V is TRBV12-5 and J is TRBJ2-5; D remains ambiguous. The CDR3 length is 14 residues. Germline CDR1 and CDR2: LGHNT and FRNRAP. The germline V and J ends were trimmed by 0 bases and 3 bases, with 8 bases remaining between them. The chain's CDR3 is CASGLVPGEETQYF. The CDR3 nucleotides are TGTGCTAGTGGTTTGGTACCTGGGGAAGAGACCCAGTACTTC. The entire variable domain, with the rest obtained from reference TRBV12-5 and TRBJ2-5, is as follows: DARVTQTPRHKVTEMGQEVTMRCQPILGHNTVFWYRQTMMQGLELLAYFRNRAPLDDSGMPKDRFSAEMPDATLATLKIQPSEPRDSAVYFCASGLVPGEETQYFGPGTRLLVL.

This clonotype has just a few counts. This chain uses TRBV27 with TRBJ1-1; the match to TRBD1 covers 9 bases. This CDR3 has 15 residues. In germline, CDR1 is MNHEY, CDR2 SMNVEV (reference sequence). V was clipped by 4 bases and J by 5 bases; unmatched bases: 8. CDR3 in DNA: TGTGCCAGCAGTTCACAGGGGGCCGGGGGGACTGAAGCTTTCTTT. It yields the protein CASSSQGAGGTEAFF.

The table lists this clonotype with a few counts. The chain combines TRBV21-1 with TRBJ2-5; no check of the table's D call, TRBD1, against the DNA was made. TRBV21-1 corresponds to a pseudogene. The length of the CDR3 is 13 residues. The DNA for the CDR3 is TGTGACCTGGGGACAGGGGGACAAGAGACCCAGTACTTC. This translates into CDLGTGGQETQYF.

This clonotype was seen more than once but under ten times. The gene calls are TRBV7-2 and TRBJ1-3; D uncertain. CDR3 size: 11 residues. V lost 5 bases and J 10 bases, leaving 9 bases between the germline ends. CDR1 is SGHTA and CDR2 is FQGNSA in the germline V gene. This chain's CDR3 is CASSTGLTIYF. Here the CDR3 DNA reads TGTGCCAGCAGCACGGGTTTGACCATATATTTT. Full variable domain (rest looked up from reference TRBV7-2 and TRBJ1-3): GAGVSQSPSNKVTEKGKDVELRCDPISGHTALYWYRQSLGQGLEFLIYFQGNSAPDKSGLPSDRFSAERTGGSVSTLTIQRTQQEDSAVYLCASSTGLTIYFGEGSWLTVV.

The CDR3 here is CASSSSPRTSGGYNEQFF. The CDR3 bases are TGTGCCAGCAGCTCCTCCCCGAGGACTAGCGGGGGCTACAATGAGCAGTTCTTC. The chain employs TRBV11-2 and TRBJ2-1, with 13 bases that match TRBD2. The junction had 9 bases not matched to a gene; V was cut back by 4 bases and J by 3 bases. The CDR3 extends over 18 amino acids. CDR1 SGHAT and CDR2 FQNNGV come from the germline V gene.

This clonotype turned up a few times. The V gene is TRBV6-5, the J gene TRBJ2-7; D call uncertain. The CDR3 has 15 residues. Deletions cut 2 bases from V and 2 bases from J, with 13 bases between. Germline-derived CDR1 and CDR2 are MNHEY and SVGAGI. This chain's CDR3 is CASSYRPAAAYEQYF. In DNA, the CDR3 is TGTGCCAGCAGTTACCGGCCGGCGGCGGCCTACGAGCAGTACTTC.

The CDR3 nucleotides are TGTGCCAGCAGCTTTTTTTGGGTGGGATCGGCCAAAAAAAAGGCTTATGGCTACACCTTC. As protein: CASSFFWVGSAKKKAYGYTF. This sequence joins TRBV11-2 and TRBJ1-2; no clear D gene. CDR1 SGHAT and CDR2 FQNNGV come from the germline V gene. The length of the CDR3 is 20 residues. Trimming stripped 3 bases from V and 5 bases from J, with 31 bases between.

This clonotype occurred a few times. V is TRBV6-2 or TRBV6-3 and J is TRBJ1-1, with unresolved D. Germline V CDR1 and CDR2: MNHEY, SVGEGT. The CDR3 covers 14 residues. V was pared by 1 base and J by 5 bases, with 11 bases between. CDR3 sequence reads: CASSYWWTGTEAFF. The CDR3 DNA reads TGTGCCAGCAGTTACTGGTGGACTGGGACTGAAGCTTTCTTT.

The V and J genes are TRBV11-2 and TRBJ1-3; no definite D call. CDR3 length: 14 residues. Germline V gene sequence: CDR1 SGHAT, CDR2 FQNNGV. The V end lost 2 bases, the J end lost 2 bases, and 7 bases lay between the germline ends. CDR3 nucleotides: TGTGCCAGCAGCTTATGGGCGGCTGGAAACACCATATATTTT. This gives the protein CASSLWAAGNTIYF.

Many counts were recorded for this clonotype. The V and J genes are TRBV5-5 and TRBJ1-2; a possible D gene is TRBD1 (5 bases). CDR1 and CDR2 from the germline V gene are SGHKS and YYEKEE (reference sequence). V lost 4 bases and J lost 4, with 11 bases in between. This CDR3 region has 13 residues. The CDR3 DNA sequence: TGTGCCAGCAGCCTGGGACCGCTCTATGGCTACACCTTC. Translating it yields CASSLGPLYGYTF.

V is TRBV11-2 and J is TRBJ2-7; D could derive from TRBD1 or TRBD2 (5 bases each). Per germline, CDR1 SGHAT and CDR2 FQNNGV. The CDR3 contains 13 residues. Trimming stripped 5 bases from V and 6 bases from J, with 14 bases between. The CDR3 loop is CASSLNYGGEQYV. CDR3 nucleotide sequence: TGTGCCAGCAGCCTTAACTATGGGGGCGAGCAGTACGTC.

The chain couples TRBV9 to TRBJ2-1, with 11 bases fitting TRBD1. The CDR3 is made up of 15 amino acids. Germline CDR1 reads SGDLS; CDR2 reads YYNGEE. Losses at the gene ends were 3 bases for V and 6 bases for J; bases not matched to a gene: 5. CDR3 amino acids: CASSGSGTGGNEQFF. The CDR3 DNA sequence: TGTGCCAGCAGCGGGTCCGGGACAGGGGGCAATGAGCAGTTCTTC.

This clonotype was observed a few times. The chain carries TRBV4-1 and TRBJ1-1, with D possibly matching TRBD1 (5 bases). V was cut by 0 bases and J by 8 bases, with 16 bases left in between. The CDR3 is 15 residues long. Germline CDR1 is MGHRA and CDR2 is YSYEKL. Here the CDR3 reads CASSQDPGGNREAFF. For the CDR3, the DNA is TGCGCCAGCAGCCAAGACCCAGGAGGGAACAGGGAAGCTTTCTTT.

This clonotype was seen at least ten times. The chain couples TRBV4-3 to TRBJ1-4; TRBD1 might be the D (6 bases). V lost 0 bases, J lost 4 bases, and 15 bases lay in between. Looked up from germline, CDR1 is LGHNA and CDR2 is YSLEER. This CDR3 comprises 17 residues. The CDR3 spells CASSQDRITGLNEKLFF. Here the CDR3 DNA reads TGCGCCAGCAGCCAAGATAGGATTACAGGGCTTAATGAAAAACTGTTTTTT.